This TCR beta chain appears in the sequencing data of a study of cytomegalovirus exposure and HLA in healthy donors (dated by TCRdb to about 2017). Study-wide context: A later analysis indicated that the roughly 120 validation repertoires were generated on the platform also employed for the 650 to 850 repertoires of the first cohort. The study was designed to test whether signatures of past pathogen exposure could be identified by cataloging public T cell receptors. Besides the first cohort of some 670 subjects, a separate validation cohort made up of over 100 different subjects was used. To predict cytomegalovirus infection status, the study combined high-throughput TCR immunosequencing, statistical association of individual TCRs with disease status, and machine learning. Results the study describes overall, beyond this receptor: The classifier was reported to diagnose cytomegalovirus status with high specificity and sensitivity in both the original cohort and the validation cohort. A later analysis lacked HLA typing for the validation cohort, so it scored co-occurrence in that cohort across all 120 or so repertoires. Most TCR sequences were seen in very few donors, while some public TCRs were found in many individuals. The authors suggested that the approach could potentially be generalized to other disease states and immunological phenotypes. In vitro tests confirmed that a few of the cytomegalovirus-associated TCR beta chains recognize cytomegalovirus antigens. The study gave a list of about 150 TCR beta chains associated with cytomegalovirus. Subsequent analysis determined that TCRs grouped into clusters in the first cohort also showed a tendency toward co-occurrence across the roughly 110 validation repertoires, and 94% of cluster scores exceeded 0.

Receptor libraries were prepared by the immunoSEQ multiplex PCR assay. The paper's data handling went like this. A statistical classification framework was built for diagnosing cytomegalovirus status from the catalog of TCR beta chain sequences. In its TCRdb copy, this immuneACCESS table keeps in-frame sequences only and misses some clones. Where compared with another copy, unresolved V genes explain less than half of these, and the others have no known cause. V and J calls and clone size follow that table, whereas D and trimming were derived from the DNA. In all, the sample holds about 220,000 clones, and about 93% of those were seen once. 0.8% to 1.2% of the sample belongs to the ten largest clones. This clone was counted a single time. Its binding antigen is unknown. Base-call qualities are not available, and no considerably larger clone is one nucleotide away. Separate from the approximately 700-subject first cohort, the validation cohort of 95 to 150 subjects was the group to which the donors belonged.

The CDR3 starts with the cysteine, ends with the phenylalanine, and has 14 residues. CDR3 DNA is the only sequence kept; it has 42 bases, read in frame from the first base. V trim: 5 bases; J trim: 5 bases; unmatched bases: 7. CDR1 and CDR2, per the germline V gene, are SGHAT and FQNNGV. Source material: PBMCs. This chain joins TRBV11-2 to TRBJ1-1, with 8 central nucleotides matching TRBD1. The source of this sequence is a woman under 30 in good health and CMV-seronegative. The bases are TGTGCCAGCAGCACCGGACAGGGATGGACTGAAGCTTTCTTT. It specifies CASSTGQGWTEAFF.